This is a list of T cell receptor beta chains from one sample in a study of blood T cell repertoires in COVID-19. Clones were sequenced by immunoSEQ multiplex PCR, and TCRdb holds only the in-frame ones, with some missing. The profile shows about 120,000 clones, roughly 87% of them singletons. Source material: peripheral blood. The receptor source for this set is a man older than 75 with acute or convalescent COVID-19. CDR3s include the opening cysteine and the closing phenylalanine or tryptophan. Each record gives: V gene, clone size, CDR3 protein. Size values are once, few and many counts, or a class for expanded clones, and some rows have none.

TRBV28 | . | CASRTLAGGQETQYF
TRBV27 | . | CASSLQGSSYNSPLHF
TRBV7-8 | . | CASSSPLGGGAYNEQFF
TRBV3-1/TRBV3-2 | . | CASTRQEYNSPLHF
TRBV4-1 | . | CASSQPWTENYGYTF
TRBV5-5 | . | CASSLYGTGGFNQPQHF
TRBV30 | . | CAWGGGRTKIYEQYF
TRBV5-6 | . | CASSSEQGHTEAFF
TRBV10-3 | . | CAISERGAGGDSGNTIYF
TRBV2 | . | CASRLTRLSSHEQFF
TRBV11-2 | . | CASSLGPGGDGYTF
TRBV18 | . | CASSRGGPNTGELFF
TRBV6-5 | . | CASSYVRGASTDTQYF
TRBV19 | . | CASSIDRPVRPSTNEQFF
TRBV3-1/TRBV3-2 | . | CASSQSPLGFYEQYF
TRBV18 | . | CASSPPGTIQETQYF
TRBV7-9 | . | CASSLSRTGNSDTQYF
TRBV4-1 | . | CASSQGLGGAYGYTF
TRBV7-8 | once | CASRDDERSGYEQYF
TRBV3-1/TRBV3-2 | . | CASSPAGTSKTQYF
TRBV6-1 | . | CASSLHREPNTEAFF
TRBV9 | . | CASSVSSGNNEKLFF
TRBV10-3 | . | CAYSEGRGTDTQYF
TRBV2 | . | CASSTGQGSATEAFF
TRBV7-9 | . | CASSLSGWGGSSYNEQFF
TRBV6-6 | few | CASSPRTSGRAGTGELFF
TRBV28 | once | CASSLSGQGGTQYF
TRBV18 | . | CASSPLSEGTEAFF
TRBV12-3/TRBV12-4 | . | CASSQTPKGLFF
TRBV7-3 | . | CASSSGLAGGPGELFF
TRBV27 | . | CASSSGFWTEAFF